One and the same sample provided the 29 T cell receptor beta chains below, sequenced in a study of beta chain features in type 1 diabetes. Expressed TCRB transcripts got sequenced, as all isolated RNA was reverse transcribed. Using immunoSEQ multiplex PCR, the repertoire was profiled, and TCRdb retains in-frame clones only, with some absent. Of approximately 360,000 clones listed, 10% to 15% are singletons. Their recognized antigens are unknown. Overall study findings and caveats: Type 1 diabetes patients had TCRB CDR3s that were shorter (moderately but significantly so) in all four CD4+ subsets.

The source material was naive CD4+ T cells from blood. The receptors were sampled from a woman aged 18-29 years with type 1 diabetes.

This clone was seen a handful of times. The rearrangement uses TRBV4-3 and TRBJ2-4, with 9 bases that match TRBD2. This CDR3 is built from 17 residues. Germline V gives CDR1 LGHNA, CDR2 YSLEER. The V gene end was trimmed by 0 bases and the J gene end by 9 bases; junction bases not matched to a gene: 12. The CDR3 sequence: CASSQDPQAGGPGIQYF. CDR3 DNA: TGCGCCAGCAGCCAAGATCCCCAGGCGGGAGGGCCTGGCATTCAGTACTTC.

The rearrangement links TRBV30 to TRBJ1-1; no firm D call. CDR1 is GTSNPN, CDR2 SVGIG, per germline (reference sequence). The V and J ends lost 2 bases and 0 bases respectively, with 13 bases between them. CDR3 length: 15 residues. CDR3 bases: TGTGCCTGGAGTTACTTTCGGGGTTTGAACACTGAAGCTTTCTTT. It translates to CAWSYFRGLNTEAFF.

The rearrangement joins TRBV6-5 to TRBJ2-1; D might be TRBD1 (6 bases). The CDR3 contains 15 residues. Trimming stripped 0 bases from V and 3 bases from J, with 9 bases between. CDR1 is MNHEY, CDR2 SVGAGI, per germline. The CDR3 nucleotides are TGTGCCAGCAGTTACTCGGACAGAGACTACAATGAGCAGTTCTTC. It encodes CASSYSDRDYNEQFF.

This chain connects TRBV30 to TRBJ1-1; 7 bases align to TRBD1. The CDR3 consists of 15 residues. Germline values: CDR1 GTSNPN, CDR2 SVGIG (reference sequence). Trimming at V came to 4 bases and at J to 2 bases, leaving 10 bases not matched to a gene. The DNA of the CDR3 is TGTGCCTGGATTTCCCCGAGGGGGCGAAACACTGAAGCTTTCTTT. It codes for CAWISPRGRNTEAFF.

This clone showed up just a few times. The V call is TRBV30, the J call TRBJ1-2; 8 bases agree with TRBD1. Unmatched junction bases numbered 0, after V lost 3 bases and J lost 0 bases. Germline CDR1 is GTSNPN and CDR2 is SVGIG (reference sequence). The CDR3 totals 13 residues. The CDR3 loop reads CAWRTGANYGYTF. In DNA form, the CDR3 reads TGTGCCTGGAGGACAGGGGCTAACTATGGCTACACCTTC.

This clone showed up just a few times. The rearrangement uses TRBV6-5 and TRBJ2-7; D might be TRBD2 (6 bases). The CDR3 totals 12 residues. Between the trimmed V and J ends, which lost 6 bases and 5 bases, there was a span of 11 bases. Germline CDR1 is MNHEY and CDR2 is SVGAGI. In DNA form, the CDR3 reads TGTGCCAGCAGCCGGGGGAGCCACGAGCAGTACTTC. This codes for CASSRGSHEQYF.

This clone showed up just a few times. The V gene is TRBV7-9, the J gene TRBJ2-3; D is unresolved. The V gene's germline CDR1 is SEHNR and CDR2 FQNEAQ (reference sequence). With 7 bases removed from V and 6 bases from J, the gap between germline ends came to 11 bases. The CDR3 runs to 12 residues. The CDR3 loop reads CASTSSPDTQYF. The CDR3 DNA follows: TGTGCCAGCACCTCCTCTCCGGATACGCAGTATTTT.

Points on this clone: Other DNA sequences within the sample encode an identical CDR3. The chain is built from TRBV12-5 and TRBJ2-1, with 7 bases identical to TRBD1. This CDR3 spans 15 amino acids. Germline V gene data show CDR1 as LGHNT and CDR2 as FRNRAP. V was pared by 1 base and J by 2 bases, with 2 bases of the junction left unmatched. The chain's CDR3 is CASGLGQGAYNEQFF. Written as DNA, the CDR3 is TGTGCTAGTGGTTTGGGGCAGGGGGCCTACAATGAGCAGTTCTTC.

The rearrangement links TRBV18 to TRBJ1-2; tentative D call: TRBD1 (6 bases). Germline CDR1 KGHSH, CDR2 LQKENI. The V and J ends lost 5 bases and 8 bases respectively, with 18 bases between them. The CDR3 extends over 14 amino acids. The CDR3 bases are TGTGCCAGCTCAACCGGGACACCTGGAGGAGGCTACACCTTC. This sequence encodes CASSTGTPGGGYTF.

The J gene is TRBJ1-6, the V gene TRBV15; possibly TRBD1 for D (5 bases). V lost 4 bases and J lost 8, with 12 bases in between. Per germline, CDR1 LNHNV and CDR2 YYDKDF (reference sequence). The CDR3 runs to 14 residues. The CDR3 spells CATSKQVPDSPLHF. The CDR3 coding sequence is TGTGCCACCAGCAAACAGGTACCGGATTCACCCCTCCACTTT.

CDR3 in DNA: TGCGCCAGCAGCTTGCTGACGGGAGAAGAGACCCAGTACTTC. Protein product: CASSLLTGEETQYF. The chain is built from TRBV5-1 and TRBJ2-5, with D possibly matching TRBD2 (6 bases). The CDR3 is 14 amino acids. V lost 1 base, J lost 3 bases, and 10 bases lay in between. The germline V gene has CDR1 SGHRS and CDR2 YFSETQ.

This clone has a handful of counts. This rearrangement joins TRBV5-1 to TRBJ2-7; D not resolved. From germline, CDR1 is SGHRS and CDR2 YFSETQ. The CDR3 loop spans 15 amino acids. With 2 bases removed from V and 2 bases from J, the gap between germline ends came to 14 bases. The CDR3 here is CASSFGVGIAYEQYF. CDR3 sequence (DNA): TGCGCCAGCAGCTTCGGAGTTGGAATCGCCTACGAGCAGTACTTC. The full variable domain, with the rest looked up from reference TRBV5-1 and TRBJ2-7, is KAGVTQTPRYLIKTRGQQVTLSCSPISGHRSVSWYQQTPGQGLQFLFEYFSETQRNKGNFPGRFSGRQFSNSRSEMNVSTLELGDSALYLCASSFGVGIAYEQYFGPGTRLTVT.

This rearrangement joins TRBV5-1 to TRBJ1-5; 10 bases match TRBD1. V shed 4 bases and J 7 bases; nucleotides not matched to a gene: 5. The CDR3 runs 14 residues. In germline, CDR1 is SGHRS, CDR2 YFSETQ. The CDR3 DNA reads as TGCGCCAGCAGCCGAGGGGACAGGGGCCAGCCCCAGCATTTT. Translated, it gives CASSRGDRGQPQHF.

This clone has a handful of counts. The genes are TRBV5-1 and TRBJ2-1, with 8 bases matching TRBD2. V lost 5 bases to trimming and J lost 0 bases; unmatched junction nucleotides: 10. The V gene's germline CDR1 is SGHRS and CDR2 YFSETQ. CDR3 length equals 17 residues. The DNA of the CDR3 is TGCGCCAGCAGTACAGGAGCGGGGGTCAGCTCCTACAATGAGCAGTTCTTC. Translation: CASSTGAGVSSYNEQFF. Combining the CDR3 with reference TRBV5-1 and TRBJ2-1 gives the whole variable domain KAGVTQTPRYLIKTRGQQVTLSCSPISGHRSVSWYQQTPGQGLQFLFEYFSETQRNKGNFPGRFSGRQFSNSRSEMNVSTLELGDSALYLCASSTGAGVSSYNEQFFGPGTRLTVL.

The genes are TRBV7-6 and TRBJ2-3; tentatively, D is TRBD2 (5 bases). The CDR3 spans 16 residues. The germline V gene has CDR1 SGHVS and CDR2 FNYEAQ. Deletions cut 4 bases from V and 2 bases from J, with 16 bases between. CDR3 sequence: CASSSYGGYHTDTQYF. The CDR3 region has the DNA TGTGCCAGCAGCTCATATGGCGGGTACCACACAGATACGCAGTATTTT.

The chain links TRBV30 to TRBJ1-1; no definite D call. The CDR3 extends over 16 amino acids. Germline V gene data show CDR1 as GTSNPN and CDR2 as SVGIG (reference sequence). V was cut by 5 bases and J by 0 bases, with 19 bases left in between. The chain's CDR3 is CAWRKVARPMNTEAFF. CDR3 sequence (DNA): TGTGCCTGGCGTAAGGTAGCCAGACCGATGAACACTGAAGCTTTCTTT.

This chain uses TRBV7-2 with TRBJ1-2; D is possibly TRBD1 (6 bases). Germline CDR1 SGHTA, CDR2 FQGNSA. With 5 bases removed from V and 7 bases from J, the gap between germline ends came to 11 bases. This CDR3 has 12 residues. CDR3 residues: CASSPGGLGYTF. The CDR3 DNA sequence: TGTGCCAGCAGCCCCGGGGGGCTTGGCTACACCTTC.

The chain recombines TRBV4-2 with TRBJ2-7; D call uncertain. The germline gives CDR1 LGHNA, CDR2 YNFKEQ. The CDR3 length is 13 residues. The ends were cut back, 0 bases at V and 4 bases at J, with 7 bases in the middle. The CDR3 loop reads CASSQDRGYEQYF. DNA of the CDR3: TGTGCCAGCAGCCAAGATCGAGGATACGAGCAGTACTTC.

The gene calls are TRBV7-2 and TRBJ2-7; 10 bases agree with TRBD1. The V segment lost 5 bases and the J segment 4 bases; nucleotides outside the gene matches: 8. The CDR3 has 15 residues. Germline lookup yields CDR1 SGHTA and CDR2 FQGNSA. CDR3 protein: CASSLLGTGVYEQYF. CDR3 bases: TGTGCCAGCAGCCTTCTTGGGACAGGGGTTTACGAGCAGTACTTC.

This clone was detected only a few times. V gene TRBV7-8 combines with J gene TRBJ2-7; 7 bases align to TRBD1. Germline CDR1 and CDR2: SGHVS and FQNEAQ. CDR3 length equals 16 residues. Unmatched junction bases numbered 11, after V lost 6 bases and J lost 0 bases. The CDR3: CASRWKGRDSSYEQYF. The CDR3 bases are TGTGCCAGCAGGTGGAAAGGCCGGGACAGCTCCTACGAGCAGTACTTC.

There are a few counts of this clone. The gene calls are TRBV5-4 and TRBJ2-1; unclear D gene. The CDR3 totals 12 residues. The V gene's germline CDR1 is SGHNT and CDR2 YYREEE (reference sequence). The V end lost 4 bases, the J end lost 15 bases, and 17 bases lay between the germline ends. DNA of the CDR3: TGTGCCAGCAGCCACCGGTTGGGCCAGTGGTTCTTC. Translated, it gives CASSHRLGQWFF.

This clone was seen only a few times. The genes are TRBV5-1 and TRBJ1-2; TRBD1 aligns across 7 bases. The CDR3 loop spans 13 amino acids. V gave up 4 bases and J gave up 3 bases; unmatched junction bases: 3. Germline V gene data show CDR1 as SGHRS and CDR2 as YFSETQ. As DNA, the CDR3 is TGCGCCAGCAGCGAGCAGGGGGACTATGGCTACACCTTC. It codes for CASSEQGDYGYTF.

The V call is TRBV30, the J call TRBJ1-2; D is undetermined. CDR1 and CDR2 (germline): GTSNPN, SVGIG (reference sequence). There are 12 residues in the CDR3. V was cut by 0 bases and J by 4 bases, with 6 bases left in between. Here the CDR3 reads CAWSVRSYGYTF. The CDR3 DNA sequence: TGTGCCTGGAGTGTCCGGTCCTATGGCTACACCTTC.

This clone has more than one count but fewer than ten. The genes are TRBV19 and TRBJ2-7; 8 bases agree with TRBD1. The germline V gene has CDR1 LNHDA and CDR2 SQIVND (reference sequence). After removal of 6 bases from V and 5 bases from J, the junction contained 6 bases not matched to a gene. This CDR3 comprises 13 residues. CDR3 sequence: CASRRTGIDEQYF. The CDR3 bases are TGTGCCAGTAGAAGGACAGGGATCGACGAGCAGTACTTC.

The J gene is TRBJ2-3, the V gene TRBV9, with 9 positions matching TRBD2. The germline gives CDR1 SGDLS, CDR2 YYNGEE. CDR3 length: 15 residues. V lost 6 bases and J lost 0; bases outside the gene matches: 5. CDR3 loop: CASTQSGGSTDTQYF. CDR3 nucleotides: TGTGCCAGCACCCAAAGCGGGGGGAGCACAGATACGCAGTATTTT.

The CDR3 is CASSFLTGDQETQYF. CDR3 coding DNA: TGTGCCAGCAGCTTCCTTACAGGAGACCAAGAGACCCAGTACTTC. This chain connects TRBV9 to TRBJ2-5, with TRBD1 as a possible D gene (5 bases). CDR1 and CDR2 from the germline V gene are SGDLS and YYNGEE. This CDR3 region has 15 residues. The V end was cut by 4 bases, the J end by 0 bases, with 13 bases between.

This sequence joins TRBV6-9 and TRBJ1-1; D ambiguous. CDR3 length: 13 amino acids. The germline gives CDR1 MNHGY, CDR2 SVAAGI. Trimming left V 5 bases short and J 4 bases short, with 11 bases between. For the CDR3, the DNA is TGTGCCAGCAGTCCTTCACGCGGCACTGAAGCTTTCTTT. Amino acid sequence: CASSPSRGTEAFF.

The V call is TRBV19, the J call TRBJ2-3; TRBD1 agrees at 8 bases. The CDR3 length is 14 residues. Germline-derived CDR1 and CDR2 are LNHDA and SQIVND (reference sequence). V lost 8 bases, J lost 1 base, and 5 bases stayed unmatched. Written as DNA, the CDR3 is TGTGCCAGTCAGGACAGGGTAGGCACAGATACGCAGTATTTT. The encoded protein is CASQDRVGTDTQYF.

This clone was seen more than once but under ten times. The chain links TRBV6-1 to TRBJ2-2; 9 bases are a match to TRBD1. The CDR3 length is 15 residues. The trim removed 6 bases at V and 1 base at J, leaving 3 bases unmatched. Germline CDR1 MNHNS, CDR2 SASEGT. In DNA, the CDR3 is TGTGCCAGCAGGACGACAGGGGGGAACACCGGGGAGCTGTTTTTT. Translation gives CASRTTGGNTGELFF.